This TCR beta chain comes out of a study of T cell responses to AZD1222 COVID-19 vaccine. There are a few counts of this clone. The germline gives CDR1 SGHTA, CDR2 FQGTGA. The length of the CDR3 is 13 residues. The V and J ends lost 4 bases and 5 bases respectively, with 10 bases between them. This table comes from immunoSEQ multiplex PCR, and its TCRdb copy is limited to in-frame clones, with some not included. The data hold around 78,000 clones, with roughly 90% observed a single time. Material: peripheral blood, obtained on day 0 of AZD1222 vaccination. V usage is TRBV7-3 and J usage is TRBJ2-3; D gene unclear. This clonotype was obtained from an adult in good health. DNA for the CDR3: TGTGCCAGCAGCTCGACTCTGAAAGATACGCAGTATTTT. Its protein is CASSSTLKDTQYF. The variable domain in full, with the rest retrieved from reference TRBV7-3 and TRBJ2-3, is GAGVSQTPSNKVTEKGKYVELRCDPISGHTALYWYRQSLGQGPEFLIYFQGTGAADDSGLPNDRFFAVRPEGSVSTLKIQRTERGDSAVYLCASSSTLKDTQYFGPGTRLTVL.